A single sample is the source of the 30 T cell receptor beta chains below, sequenced in a study of blood T cell repertoires in COVID-19 (dated by TCRdb to the early 2020s). Libraries were prepared through the immunoSEQ multiplex PCR assay. TCRdb took this table from immuneACCESS and kept in-frame rearrangements with V and J called. Such tables lack part of the clones; where checked against another copy, unresolved V genes explain under half of the gap, and the rest is unexplained. For this sample the table gives about 260,000 clones, of which less than 90% were detected only once. The ten biggest clones cover approximately 3.7% of the sample. The sequencing sample was made of peripheral blood. The receptors shown here come from a man between 60 and 70 years old who had recovered from COVID-19.

The rearrangement links TRBV6-5 to TRBJ2-7; 7 positions match TRBD2. The junction had 10 bases not matched to a gene; V was cut back by 6 bases and J by 5 bases. The CDR3 is made up of 14 amino acids. Germline CDR1 reads MNHEY; CDR2 reads SVGAGI. The CDR3 region is CASSQLGGFDEQYF. CDR3 nucleotide sequence: TGTGCCAGCAGCCAGTTGGGAGGGTTCGACGAGCAGTACTTC.

This clone was seen a single time. The chain links TRBV7-9 to TRBJ1-1; D possibly corresponds to TRBD1 (5 bases). The CDR3 is made up of 16 amino acids. Between the trimmed V and J ends, which lost 2 bases and 7 bases, there was a span of 20 bases. Per the germline V gene, CDR1 is SEHNR and CDR2 is FQNEAQ (reference sequence). The CDR3 here is CASSLNRGNRQLEAFF. The CDR3 DNA follows: TGTGCCAGCAGCTTAAACCGGGGGAACCGCCAACTTGAAGCTTTCTTT.

J is TRBJ2-7 and V is TRBV6-5, with D unclear. V lost 6 bases and J lost 5, with 8 bases in between. This CDR3 region has 11 residues. Germline V CDR1 and CDR2: MNHEY, SVGAGI. The CDR3 DNA reads TGTGCCAGCAGCAATCCCCACGAGCAGTACTTC. Translated: CASSNPHEQYF.

The rearrangement joins TRBV19 to TRBJ1-2; 11 nucleotides agree with TRBD1. The CDR3 runs 15 residues. Trimming at V came to 6 bases and at J to 4 bases, leaving 7 bases not matched to a gene. Germline V CDR1 and CDR2: LNHDA, SQIVND (reference sequence). CDR3 sequence: CASSAGTGGFYGYTF. The CDR3 DNA reads TGTGCCAGTAGCGCCGGGACAGGGGGGTTCTATGGCTACACCTTC.

The chain uses TRBV9 and TRBJ1-2; TRBD1 is a possible D gene (5 bases). This CDR3 comprises 17 residues. V shed 0 bases and J shed 0 bases, with 15 bases lying between them. Germline V gives CDR1 SGDLS, CDR2 YYNGEE. The CDR3, as DNA: TGTGCCAGCAGCGTAGCTTCGGGGGACGTAGCTAACTATGGCTACACCTTC. Translation: CASSVASGDVANYGYTF.

The chain links TRBV9 to TRBJ2-2; TRBD1 is a possible D gene (6 bases). CDR3 size: 14 residues. Germline V gene data show CDR1 as SGDLS and CDR2 as YYNGEE. V was shortened by 5 bases and J by 5 bases, with 13 bases between the two germline ends. CDR3 protein: CASSPGVGTGELFF. DNA for the CDR3: TGTGCCAGCAGTCCAGGGGTAGGGACCGGGGAGCTGTTTTTT. Filled out from reference TRBV9 and TRBJ2-2, the complete variable domain reads DSGVTQTPKHLITATGQRVTLRCSPRSGDLSVYWYQQSLDQGLQFLIQYYNGEERAKGNILERFSAQQFPDLHSELNLSSLELGDSALYFCASSPGVGTGELFFGEGSRLTVL.

V and J are TRBV6-5 and TRBJ1-6, with a possible D match to TRBD1 (6 bases). CDR3 size: 16 residues. V was shortened by 3 bases and J by 0 bases, with 9 bases between the two germline ends. Germline-derived CDR1 and CDR2 are MNHEY and SVGAGI. As DNA, the CDR3 is TGTGCCAGCAGTTATCAAGGGGGCTCCTATAATTCACCCCTCCACTTT. Encoded protein: CASSYQGGSYNSPLHF.

This clone was recorded only once. The gene calls are TRBV4-2 and TRBJ2-1; 8 nucleotides line up with TRBD1. This CDR3 has 16 amino acids. V was pared by 2 bases and J by 4 bases, with 7 bases of the junction left unmatched. The germline CDR1 and CDR2 sequences are LGHNA and YNFKEQ. The CDR3 region is CASSQYRQGAYNEQFF. CDR3 nucleotide sequence: TGTGCCAGCAGCCAATACAGGCAGGGGGCTTACAATGAGCAGTTCTTC.

The chain couples TRBV5-1 to TRBJ1-2; tentative D call: TRBD1 (5 bases). Germline V lookup: CDR1 SGHRS, CDR2 YFSETQ. The CDR3 covers 13 residues. Trimming removed 0 bases at V and 6 bases at J, with 9 bases between. CDR3 region: CASSLAQVDGYTF. The CDR3 nucleotides are TGCGCCAGCAGCTTGGCACAGGTTGATGGCTACACCTTC.

This clone was counted only a few times. The chain recombines TRBV6-6 with TRBJ2-3, with D possibly matching TRBD2 (5 bases). Germline V gives CDR1 MNHNY, CDR2 SVGAGI (reference sequence). CDR3 length equals 13 residues. Trimming took 6 bases from V and 8 from J, leaving 15 bases between them. CDR3 coding DNA: TGTGCCAGCAGGCCCCCAGGCCGGGGTACGCAGTATTTT. Amino acid sequence: CASRPPGRGTQYF.

This clone has a single count. V usage is TRBV7-6 and J usage is TRBJ1-1; 7 bases are a match to TRBD1. The CDR3 extends over 18 amino acids. Losses at the gene ends were 0 bases for V and 1 base for J; bases not matched to a gene: 11. Germline CDR1 and CDR2: SGHVS and FNYEAQ. The CDR3 bases are TGTGCCAGCAGCTTAGCGAGGTCGCTACAGGGGAGGAACACTGAAGCTTTCTTT. This sequence encodes CASSLARSLQGRNTEAFF.

This clone has more than one count but fewer than ten. The CDR3 spells CASSPRGMNTEAFF. The CDR3 region has the DNA TGTGCCAGCAGCCCTCGGGGGATGAACACTGAAGCTTTCTTT. The gene calls are TRBV7-2 and TRBJ1-1; weak D call: TRBD1 (5 bases). V lost 5 bases and J lost 0, with 10 bases in between. CDR1 and CDR2 (germline): SGHTA, FQGNSA. This CDR3 region has 14 residues.

The chain links TRBV27 to TRBJ2-3; D may be TRBD2 (7 bases). The V gene's germline CDR1 is MNHEY and CDR2 SMNVEV (reference sequence). Trimming pared 8 bases from V and 3 bases from J, leaving 21 bases between. CDR3 size: 16 residues. The CDR3 loop reads CASSYLGGAGTDTQYF. The CDR3 DNA is TGTGCCAGCTCCTATCTGGGGGGGGCAGGGACAGATACGCAGTATTTT.

The CDR3 reads CASSHRGQETQYF. CDR3 bases: TGTGCCAGCAGCCACCGGGGGCAAGAGACCCAGTACTTC. The V gene is TRBV4-2, the J gene TRBJ2-5; weak D call: TRBD2 (6 bases). V gave up 3 bases and J gave up 2 bases, with 7 bases separating them. Germline V CDR1 and CDR2: LGHNA, YNFKEQ. The CDR3 sequence is 13 residues long.

The genes are TRBV27 and TRBJ2-7; tentatively, D is TRBD2 (7 bases). This CDR3 has 15 residues. CDR1 is MNHEY, CDR2 SMNVEV, per germline (reference sequence). V dropped 0 bases and J dropped 3 bases, with 12 bases sitting between them. CDR3 sequence (DNA): TGTGCCAGCAGTTTATCGGGGGGGGCTGTCTACGAGCAGTACTTC. It encodes CASSLSGGAVYEQYF.

This clone was picked up a small number of times. The chain employs TRBV7-2 and TRBJ1-3, with TRBD1 matching over 10 bases. The length of the CDR3 is 15 residues. Trimming at V came to 1 base and at J to 7 bases, leaving 4 bases not matched to a gene. The germline gives CDR1 SGHTA, CDR2 FQGNSA. The CDR3 sequence is CASSLGDRGGNTIYF. DNA for the CDR3: TGTGCCAGCAGCTTAGGGGACAGGGGAGGGAACACCATATATTTT.

The chain joins TRBV19 to TRBJ1-2; unclear D gene. Germline assignment: CDR1 LNHDA and CDR2 SQIVND (reference sequence). The CDR3 sequence is 19 residues long. V dropped 1 base and J dropped 3 bases, with 24 bases sitting between them. The CDR3 nucleotides read TGTGCCAGTAGTATAGGGGGAGGGCGGTTACATGGCGGCGACTATGGCTACACCTTC. Its translation: CASSIGGGRLHGGDYGYTF. The full variable domain, its missing parts supplied by reference TRBV19 and TRBJ1-2, is DGGITQSPKYLFRKEGQNVTLSCEQNLNHDAMYWYRQDPGQGLRLIYYSQIVNDFQKGDIAEGYSVSREKKESFPLTVTSAQKNPTAFYLCASSIGGGRLHGGDYGYTFGSGTRLTVV.

The V and J genes are TRBV2 and TRBJ2-1; TRBD2 matches 12 bases. Germline loops: CDR1 SNHLY, CDR2 FYNNEI. CDR3 length equals 16 residues. The trim removed 2 bases at V and 8 bases at J, leaving 7 bases unmatched. Here the CDR3 reads CASSEYVLAGGHEQFF. The CDR3 DNA sequence: TGTGCCAGCAGTGAATATGTACTAGCGGGGGGACATGAGCAGTTCTTC.

The gene calls are TRBV19 and TRBJ2-1; TRBD2 agrees at 9 bases. V trimming: 5 bases; J trimming: 2 bases; junction bases outside the gene matches: 7. Germline V gene data show CDR1 as LNHDA and CDR2 as SQIVND (reference sequence). The CDR3 covers 16 residues. CDR3 in DNA: TGTGCCAGTAGTGATGGCGGGGGGGCCGCCTACAATGAGCAGTTCTTC. It yields the protein CASSDGGGAAYNEQFF.

The table lists this clone with a few counts. The rearrangement uses TRBV5-8 and TRBJ1-1; D not certain. The CDR3 length is 14 residues. The germline V gene encodes CDR1 SGHTS and CDR2 YDEGEE. The V gene lost 3 bases and the J gene lost 1 base, with 10 bases spanning the gap. DNA of the CDR3: TGTGCCAGCAGCTACGTATCGGGGAACACTGAAGCTTTCTTT. Residues: CASSYVSGNTEAFF.

This rearrangement joins TRBV20-1 to TRBJ1-2; the match to TRBD1 covers 8 bases. The germline V gene encodes CDR1 DFQATT and CDR2 SNEGSKA (reference sequence). This CDR3 spans 11 amino acids. CDR3 nucleotide sequence: TGCGGACACAGGGGGAACTATGGCTACACCTTC. Translating gives CGHRGNYGYTF.

The chain is built from TRBV5-8 and TRBJ1-6; TRBD1 agrees at 9 bases. The V and J ends lost 3 bases and 10 bases, in that order; junction bases with no gene match: 5. Germline V gene data show CDR1 as SGHTS and CDR2 as YDEGEE. CDR3 length equals 14 residues. The CDR3 here is CASSYRGLSSPLHF. The CDR3 DNA is TGTGCCAGCAGCTACAGGGGGCTCAGCTCACCCCTCCACTTT.

The chain employs TRBV3-1 (or the pseudogene TRBV3-2) and TRBJ2-7, with D maybe TRBD1 (5 bases). The germline CDR1 and CDR2 sequences are LGHDT and YNNKEL (reference sequence). Trimming shortened V by 1 base and J by 2 bases, and 9 bases separated the two germline ends. The CDR3 contains 14 residues. This CDR3 reads CASSQAQAAYEQYF. CDR3 in DNA: TGTGCCAGCAGCCAAGCACAGGCTGCCTACGAGCAGTACTTC.

This chain uses TRBV5-8 with TRBJ2-7; 10 bases map to TRBD1. The CDR3 loop spans 14 amino acids. V shed 2 bases, J shed 2 bases, and the junction held 1 base outside the gene matches. CDR1 SGHTS and CDR2 YDEGEE come from the germline V gene. CDR3 nucleotide sequence: TGTGCCAGCAGCTTAGGGACAGGGGCCTACGAGCAGTACTTC. It specifies CASSLGTGAYEQYF.

The chain has TRBV3-1 (or the pseudogene TRBV3-2) and TRBJ1-6; D gene unclear. CDR1 and CDR2 (germline): LGHDT, YNNKEL (reference sequence). The V end lost 5 bases, the J end lost 11 bases, and 13 bases lay between the germline ends. The CDR3 totals 13 residues. The CDR3 sequence is CASSSSQMAPLHF. Here the CDR3 DNA reads TGTGCCAGCAGCTCGTCTCAGATGGCACCCCTCCACTTT.

The chain carries TRBV7-2 and TRBJ1-1, with D unresolved. Trimming stripped 6 bases from V and 0 bases from J, with 17 bases between. Per the germline V gene, CDR1 is SGHTA and CDR2 is FQGNSA. The CDR3 has 16 residues. The CDR3, as DNA: TGTGCCAGCAGTCGGAAAGCAGACACCTTGAACACTGAAGCTTTCTTT. Translating it yields CASSRKADTLNTEAFF.

This sequence joins TRBV15 and TRBJ1-1, with a weak D call TRBD1 (5 bases). There are 14 residues in the CDR3. Germline V gene sequence: CDR1 LNHNV, CDR2 YYDKDF (reference sequence). The V end was cut by 1 base, the J end by 0 bases, with 6 bases between. The CDR3, as DNA: TGTGCCACCAGCAGAGGACAGTTGAACACTGAAGCTTTCTTT. Amino acids: CATSRGQLNTEAFF.

The rearrangement uses TRBV7-9 and TRBJ1-3, with 9 bases aligning to TRBD1. CDR1 is SEHNR, CDR2 FQNEAQ, per germline (reference sequence). Trimming removed 4 bases from V and 4 bases from J; junction bases left unmatched: 5. The CDR3 loop spans 15 amino acids. In DNA, the CDR3 is TGTGCCAGCAGCTCGTCCGGGACAGGGGGAAACACCATATATTTT. Protein: CASSSSGTGGNTIYF. The full variable domain, completed using reference TRBV7-9 and TRBJ1-3, is DTGVSQNPRHKITKRGQNVTFRCDPISEHNRLYWYRQTLGQGPEFLTYFQNEAQLEKSRLLSDRFSAERPKGSFSTLEIQRTEQGDSAMYLCASSSSGTGGNTIYFGEGSWLTVV.

The chain has TRBV10-3 and TRBJ2-3, with 13 bases that match TRBD2. Germline values: CDR1 ENHRY, CDR2 SYGVKD. The CDR3 is made up of 17 amino acids. J was trimmed by 2 bases and V by 2 bases; bases with no gene match: 4. In DNA, the CDR3 is TGTGCCATCAGTGAGCGACTAGCGGGGGGTAACACAGATACGCAGTATTTT. Its protein is CAISERLAGGNTDTQYF.

The chain has TRBV5-1 and TRBJ2-5; D is unresolved. There are 16 residues in the CDR3. Looked up from germline, CDR1 is SGHRS and CDR2 is YFSETQ. The V end was cut by 2 bases, the J end by 2 bases, with 16 bases between. This chain's CDR3 is CASSLFMGREQETQYF. Here the CDR3 DNA reads TGCGCCAGCAGCTTATTCATGGGCAGAGAGCAAGAGACCCAGTACTTC. Based on the CDR3 plus reference TRBV5-1 and TRBJ2-5, the full variable domain is KAGVTQTPRYLIKTRGQQVTLSCSPISGHRSVSWYQQTPGQGLQFLFEYFSETQRNKGNFPGRFSGRQFSNSRSEMNVSTLELGDSALYLCASSLFMGREQETQYFGPGTRLLVL.